This paragraph reports one T cell receptor beta chain. The data are from a study of technical replicates of blood from a few donors. The repertoire was sequenced with immunoSEQ multiplex PCR; TCRdb's copy has only in-frame clones and lacks some. This table holds 60,000 to 65,000 clones, 80% to 90% found once. Germline CDR1 is SGHVS and CDR2 is FNYEAQ. Trimming left V 5 bases short and J 5 bases short, with 7 bases between. CDR3 length: 11 amino acids. The sequence was obtained from a human donor in good health. Some clones in this sample may be carry-over from other donors' samples. This chain uses TRBV7-6 with TRBJ2-7; D is perhaps TRBD2 (5 bases). The material sequenced was PBMCs. The CDR3 sequence is CASSRGNEQYF. The DNA of the CDR3 is TGTGCCAGCAGCCGAGGGAACGAGCAGTACTTC.